This T cell receptor (beta chain) was identified during a study of CD8 T cells in Susac syndrome (dated by TCRdb to about 2019). With respect to the entire study: Whether CD8+ T cell activation and differentiation in Susac syndrome was antigen driven was tested using repertoire sequencing. General conclusions and limits of the study: The study acknowledged that relatively few individuals were included in the TCR sequencing and HLA analysis.

The CDR3 covers 12 residues, taking in both the cysteine and the phenylalanine. Kept here is only the CDR3 DNA, which spans 36 bases and is read in frame from base 1. Deletion took 5 bases off V and 2 bases off J, with a span of 5 bases between the germline ends. Points on this clonotype: Its antigen is unknown. The sample holds no much larger clone one base away, and base qualities are not on file.

RNA was extracted using the RNeasy kit, and about 0.5 to 1 ug of the RNA was reverse transcribed with random hexamers. TCR beta CDR3 regions were amplified with the immunoSEQ multiplex PCR assay covering 54 Vbeta and 13 Jbeta segments. Bias from PCR amplification was corrected by using a synthetic template baseline for primer optimization and for computational correction. Turning to the authors' computational methods: Reads were assigned to V, D and J genes according to IMGT and analyzed in immunoSEQ Analyzer, with only productive sequences retained. Clonality was computed as one minus Shannon entropy normalized by log2 of the number of productive unique sequences. For each patient and control, public and private clones were evaluated among the 100 most prevalent clones. A clone was defined as Susac-specific if it was absent from the healthy and MS cohorts, from over a thousand published viral clones and from other ImmuneACCESS disease sequences. TCRdb trimmed public reads at Q25 via fastp, called clones via MiXCR and kept in-frame beta chains. One record per CDR3 amino acid sequence lists the most common genes and DNA. TCRdb's processing, not the study's, gives the V and J calls here. Present in this sample are around 190,000 distinct CDR3 sequences, over 85% of which were seen just once. The ten most abundant clones make up under 0.12% of the sample.

Peripheral blood CD8+ and CD4+ T cells from healthy donors, Susac syndrome patients and multiple sclerosis patients were profiled by high-throughput TCR beta sequencing. Healthy donors were included as age- and sex-matched controls. Bulk CD8+ and CD4+ T cells were purified by magnetic negative isolation, whereas CD8+ TEMRA cells were enriched by FACS. Blood was drawn into EDTA tubes, processed within 24 hours, and PBMCs were isolated by density gradient centrifugation. PBMCs destined for TCR sequencing were cryopreserved in liquid nitrogen and later thawed in a 37 °C water bath. Purity of sorted or isolated CD4+, CD8+ and CD8+ TEMRA cells was at least 90%.

The sequence came from a human donor in good health. The V and J genes are TRBV12-3 or TRBV12-4 and TRBJ2-3; the D gene assignment is ambiguous. The source material was CD4+ T cells from PBMCs. The CDR3 region reads CASSPHTDTQYF. The nucleotide sequence reads TGTGCCAGCAGTCCGCACACAGATACGCAGTATTTT.